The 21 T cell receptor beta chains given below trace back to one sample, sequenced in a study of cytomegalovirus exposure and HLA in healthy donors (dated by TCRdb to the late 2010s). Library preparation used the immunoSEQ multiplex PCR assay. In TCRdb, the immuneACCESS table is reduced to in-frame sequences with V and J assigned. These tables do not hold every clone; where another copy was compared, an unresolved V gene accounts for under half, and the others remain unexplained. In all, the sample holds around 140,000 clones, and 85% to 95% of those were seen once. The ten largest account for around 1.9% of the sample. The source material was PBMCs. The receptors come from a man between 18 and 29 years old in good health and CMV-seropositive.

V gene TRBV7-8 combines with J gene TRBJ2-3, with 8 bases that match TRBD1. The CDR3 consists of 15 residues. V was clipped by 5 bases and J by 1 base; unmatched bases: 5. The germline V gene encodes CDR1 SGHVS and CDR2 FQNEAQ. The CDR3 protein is CASSLQGDRTDTQYF. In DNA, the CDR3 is TGTGCCAGCAGCCTACAGGGGGACCGCACAGATACGCAGTATTTT.

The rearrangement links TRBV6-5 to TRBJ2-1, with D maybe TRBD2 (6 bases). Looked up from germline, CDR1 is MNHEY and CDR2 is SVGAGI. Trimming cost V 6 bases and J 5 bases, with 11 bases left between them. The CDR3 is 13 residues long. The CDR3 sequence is CASREPGDNEQFF. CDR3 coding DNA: TGTGCCAGCAGAGAGCCGGGAGACAATGAGCAGTTCTTC.

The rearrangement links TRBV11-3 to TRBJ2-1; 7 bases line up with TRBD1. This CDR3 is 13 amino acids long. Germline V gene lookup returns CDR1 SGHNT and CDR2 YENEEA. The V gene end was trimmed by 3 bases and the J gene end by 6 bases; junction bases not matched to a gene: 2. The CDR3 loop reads CASSFRGFNEQFF. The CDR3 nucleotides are TGTGCCAGCAGCTTCAGGGGGTTCAATGAGCAGTTCTTC.

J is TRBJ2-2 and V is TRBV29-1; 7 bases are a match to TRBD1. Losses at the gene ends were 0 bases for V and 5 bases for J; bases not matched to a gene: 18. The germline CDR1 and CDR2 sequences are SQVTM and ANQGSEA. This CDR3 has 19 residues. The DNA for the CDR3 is TGCAGCGTTGAAGACCTAGCCGAGACCGGGACAGCAGATACCGGGGAGCTGTTTTTT. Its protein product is CSVEDLAETGTADTGELFF.

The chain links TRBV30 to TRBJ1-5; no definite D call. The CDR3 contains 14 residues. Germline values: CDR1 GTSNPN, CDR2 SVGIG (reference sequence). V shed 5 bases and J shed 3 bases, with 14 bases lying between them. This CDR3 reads CAWGQRRDNQPQHF. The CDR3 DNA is TGTGCCTGGGGCCAAAGACGGGACAATCAGCCCCAGCATTTT.

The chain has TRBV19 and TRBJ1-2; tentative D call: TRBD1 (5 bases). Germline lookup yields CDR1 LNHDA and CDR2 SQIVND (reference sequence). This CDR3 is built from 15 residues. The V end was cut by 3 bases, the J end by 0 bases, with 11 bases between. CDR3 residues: CASSILTDANYGYTF. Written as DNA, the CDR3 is TGTGCCAGTAGTATCTTGACAGATGCTAACTATGGCTACACCTTC.

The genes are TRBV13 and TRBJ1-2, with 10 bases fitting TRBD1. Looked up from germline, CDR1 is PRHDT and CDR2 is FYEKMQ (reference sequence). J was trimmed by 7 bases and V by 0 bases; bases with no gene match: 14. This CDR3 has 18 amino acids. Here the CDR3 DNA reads TGTGCCAGCAGCTTAGGTTACTCCATCGGGACAGGGGATCGTGGCTACACCTTC. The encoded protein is CASSLGYSIGTGDRGYTF.

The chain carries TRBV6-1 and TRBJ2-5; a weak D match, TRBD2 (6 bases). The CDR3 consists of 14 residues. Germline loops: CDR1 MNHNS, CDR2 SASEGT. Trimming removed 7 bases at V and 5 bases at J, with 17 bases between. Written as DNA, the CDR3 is TGTGCCAGCAACTCAGATGGGGGGTTTGAGACCCAGTACTTC. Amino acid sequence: CASNSDGGFETQYF.

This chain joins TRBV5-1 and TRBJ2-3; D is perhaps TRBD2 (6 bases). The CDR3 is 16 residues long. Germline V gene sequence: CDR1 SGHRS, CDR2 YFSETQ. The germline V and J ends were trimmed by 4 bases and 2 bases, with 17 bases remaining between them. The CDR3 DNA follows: TGCGCCAGCAGCGGCGGGGACTCCTACCCCACAGATACGCAGTATTTT. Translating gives CASSGGDSYPTDTQYF.

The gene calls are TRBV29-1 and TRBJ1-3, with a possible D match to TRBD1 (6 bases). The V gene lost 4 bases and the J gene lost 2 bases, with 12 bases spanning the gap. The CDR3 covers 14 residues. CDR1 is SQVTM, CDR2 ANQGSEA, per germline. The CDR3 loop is CSVGQGSAGNTIYF. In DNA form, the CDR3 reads TGCAGCGTTGGCCAGGGGTCGGCTGGAAACACCATATATTTT.

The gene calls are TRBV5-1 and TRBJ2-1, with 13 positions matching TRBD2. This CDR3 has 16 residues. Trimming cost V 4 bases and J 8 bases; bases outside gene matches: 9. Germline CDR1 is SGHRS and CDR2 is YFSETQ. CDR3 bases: TGCGCCAGCAGCGCCGGACTAGCGGGAGTTCACCATGAGCAGTTCTTC. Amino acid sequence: CASSAGLAGVHHEQFF.

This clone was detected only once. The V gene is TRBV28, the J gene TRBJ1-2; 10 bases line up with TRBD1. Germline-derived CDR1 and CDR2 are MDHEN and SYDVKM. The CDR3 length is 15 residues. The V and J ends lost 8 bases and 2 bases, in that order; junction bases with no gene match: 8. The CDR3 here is CASGGPGQGNYGYTF. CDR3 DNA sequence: TGTGCCAGCGGGGGACCGGGACAGGGGAACTATGGCTACACCTTC.

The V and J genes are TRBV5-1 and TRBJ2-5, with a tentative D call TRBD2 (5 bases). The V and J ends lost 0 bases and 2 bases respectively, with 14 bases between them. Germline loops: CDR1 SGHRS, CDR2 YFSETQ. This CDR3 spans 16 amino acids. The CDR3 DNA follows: TGCGCCAGCAGCTTGGGAACGGGGTTAACACAAGAGACCCAGTACTTC. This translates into CASSLGTGLTQETQYF.

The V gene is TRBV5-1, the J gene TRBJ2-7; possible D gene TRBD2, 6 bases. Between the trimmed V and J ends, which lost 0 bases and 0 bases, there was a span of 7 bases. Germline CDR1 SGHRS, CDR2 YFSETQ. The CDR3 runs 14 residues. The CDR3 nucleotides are TGCGCCAGCAGCTTGGTGGGGGGCTCCTACGAGCAGTACTTC. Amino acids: CASSLVGGSYEQYF.

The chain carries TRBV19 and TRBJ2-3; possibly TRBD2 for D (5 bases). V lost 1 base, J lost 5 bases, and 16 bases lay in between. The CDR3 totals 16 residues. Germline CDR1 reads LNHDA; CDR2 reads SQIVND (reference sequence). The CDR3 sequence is CASSIADSGARDTQYF. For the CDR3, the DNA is TGTGCCAGTAGTATAGCGGACTCAGGAGCCAGAGATACGCAGTATTTT.

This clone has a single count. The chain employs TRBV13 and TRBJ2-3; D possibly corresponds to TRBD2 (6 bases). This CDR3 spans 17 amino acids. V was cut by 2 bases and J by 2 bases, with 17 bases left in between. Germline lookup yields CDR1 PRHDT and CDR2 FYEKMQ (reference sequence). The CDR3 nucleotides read TGTGCCAGCAGCTTACAAATCGGGACTCTAAACACAGATACGCAGTATTTT. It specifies CASSLQIGTLNTDTQYF.

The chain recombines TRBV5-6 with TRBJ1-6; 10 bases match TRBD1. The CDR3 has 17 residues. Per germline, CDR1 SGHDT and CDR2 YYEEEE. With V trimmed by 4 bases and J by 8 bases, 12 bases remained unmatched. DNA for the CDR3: TGTGCCAGCAGCCTAGGGACAGGGGTCGGGCGTCATTCACCCCTCCACTTT. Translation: CASSLGTGVGRHSPLHF.

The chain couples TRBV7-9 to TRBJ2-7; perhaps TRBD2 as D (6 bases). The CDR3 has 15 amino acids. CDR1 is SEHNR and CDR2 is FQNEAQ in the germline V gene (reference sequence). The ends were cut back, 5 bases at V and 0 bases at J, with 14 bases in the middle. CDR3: CASSPRDWGSYEQYF. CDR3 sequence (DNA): TGTGCCAGCAGCCCCCGGGACTGGGGCTCCTACGAGCAGTACTTC. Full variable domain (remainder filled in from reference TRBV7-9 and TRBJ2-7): DTGVSQNPRHKITKRGQNVTFRCDPISEHNRLYWYRQTLGQGPEFLTYFQNEAQLEKSRLLSDRFSAERPKGSFSTLEIQRTEQGDSAMYLCASSPRDWGSYEQYFGPGTRLTVT.

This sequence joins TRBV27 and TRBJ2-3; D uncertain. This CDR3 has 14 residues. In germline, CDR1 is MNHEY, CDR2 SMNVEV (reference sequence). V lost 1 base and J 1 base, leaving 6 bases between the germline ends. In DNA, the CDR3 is TGTGCCAGCAGTTTATGGGCCCGCACAGATACGCAGTATTTT. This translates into CASSLWARTDTQYF.

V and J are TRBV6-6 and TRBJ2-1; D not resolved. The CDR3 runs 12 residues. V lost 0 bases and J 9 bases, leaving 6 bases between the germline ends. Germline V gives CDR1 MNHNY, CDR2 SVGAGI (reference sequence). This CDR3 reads CASSYSTGEQFF. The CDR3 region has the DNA TGTGCCAGCAGTTACTCGACTGGTGAGCAGTTCTTC.

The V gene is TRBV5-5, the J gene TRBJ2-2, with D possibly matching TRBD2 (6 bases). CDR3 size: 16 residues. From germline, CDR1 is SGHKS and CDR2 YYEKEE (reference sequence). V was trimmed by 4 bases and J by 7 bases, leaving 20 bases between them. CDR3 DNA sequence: TGTGCCAGCAGCCTAAACCCGTTGGAGGGCAGCGGGGAGCTGTTTTTT. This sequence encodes CASSLNPLEGSGELFF.